The 26 T cell receptor beta chains listed next were all sequenced from one sample in a study of T cell responses to AZD1222 COVID-19 vaccine. Sequencing was performed with immunoSEQ multiplex PCR; in TCRdb, only in-frame clones are kept and a portion is missing. This sample has 110,000 to 150,000 clones, with 92% found just once. The sample consisted of peripheral blood, taken 28 days after the second AZD1222 dose. The receptors come from an adult who received the AZD1222 COVID-19 vaccine.

This chain connects TRBV4-2 to TRBJ2-7; TRBD2 matches 9 bases. Germline V CDR1 and CDR2: LGHNA, YNFKEQ. V lost 2 bases to trimming and J lost 6 bases; unmatched junction nucleotides: 17. There are 18 residues in the CDR3. The CDR3 DNA is TGTGCCAGCAGCCAACTACTTCCCCGGACTAGCGCAGTCGGCGAGCAGTACTTC. Residues: CASSQLLPRTSAVGEQYF.

The chain recombines TRBV6-5 with TRBJ1-6; TRBD1 aligns across 10 bases. Per germline, CDR1 MNHEY and CDR2 SVGAGI. The ends lost 4 bases at V and 10 bases at J; junction bases unmatched: 7. This CDR3 has 15 residues. CDR3 region: CASSFPGTGVSPLHF. CDR3 bases: TGTGCCAGCAGTTTCCCCGGGACAGGGGTCTCACCCCTCCACTTT.

This sequence joins TRBV30 and TRBJ2-3, with 8 bases matching TRBD1. The CDR3 consists of 11 residues. V lost 5 bases to trimming and J lost 7 bases; unmatched junction nucleotides: 2. Germline CDR1 and CDR2: GTSNPN and SVGIG (reference sequence). CDR3 DNA sequence: TGTGCCTGGGGGGACAGGAATACGCAGTATTTT. Translating gives CAWGDRNTQYF.

The chain has TRBV27 and TRBJ2-6; D not certain. CDR1 and CDR2 (germline): MNHEY, SMNVEV (reference sequence). With 5 bases removed from V and 4 bases from J, the gap between germline ends came to 6 bases. The CDR3 extends over 13 amino acids. The CDR3 sequence: CASSHKGANVLTF. The CDR3 DNA follows: TGTGCCAGCAGTCACAAGGGGGCCAACGTCCTGACTTTC.

The chain employs TRBV11-1 and TRBJ1-1; D uncertain. Germline values: CDR1 SGHAT, CDR2 FQDESV (reference sequence). The CDR3 has 14 amino acids. V was trimmed by 1 base and J by 2 bases, leaving 8 bases between them. The CDR3: CASSLGPSNTEAFF. DNA for the CDR3: TGTGCCAGCAGCTTAGGCCCCAGTAACACTGAAGCTTTCTTT.

V and J are TRBV6-6 and TRBJ2-7; no firm D call. The CDR3 is 10 amino acids. The V and J ends lost 8 bases and 7 bases respectively, with 9 bases between them. The germline gives CDR1 MNHNY, CDR2 SVGAGI (reference sequence). The CDR3 spells CASGLLEQYF. CDR3 coding DNA: TGTGCCAGCGGCCTCTTAGAGCAGTACTTC.

The genes are TRBV7-9 and TRBJ2-3, with TRBD1 as a possible D gene (6 bases). V lost 1 base, J lost 1 base, and 15 bases lay in between. This CDR3 spans 17 amino acids. Germline V gene lookup returns CDR1 SEHNR and CDR2 FQNEAQ (reference sequence). CDR3 nucleotide sequence: TGTGCCAGCAGCTTAGGGACAGTGCAAATAGGCACAGATACGCAGTATTTT. Translation gives CASSLGTVQIGTDTQYF.

The J gene is TRBJ1-2, the V gene TRBV6-5; 8 nucleotides align to TRBD1. Germline CDR1 is MNHEY and CDR2 is SVGAGI. The CDR3 sequence is 13 residues long. The V segment lost 4 bases and the J segment 8 bases; nucleotides outside the gene matches: 6. The DNA of the CDR3 is TGTGCCAGCAGTTCCCAGGGGGCGCCGGGCTACACCTTC. It yields the protein CASSSQGAPGYTF.

J is TRBJ2-5 and V is TRBV28, with a tentative D call TRBD2 (6 bases). V was clipped by 11 bases and J by 4 bases, with 17 bases between them. The CDR3 covers 13 residues. Germline V gene data show CDR1 as MDHEN and CDR2 as SYDVKM. The CDR3 bases are TGTGCCGGTCGCAAAATGGGGGGAGAGACCCAGTACTTC. Amino acids: CAGRKMGGETQYF.

The V call is TRBV28, the J call TRBJ2-1; 9 nucleotides line up with TRBD2. Trimming took 4 bases from V and 8 from J; bases not matched to a gene: 12. Looked up from germline, CDR1 is MDHEN and CDR2 is SYDVKM. The CDR3 consists of 16 residues. DNA for the CDR3: TGTGCCAGCAGTTCCCCCAAATTGACTAGCGGACATGAGCAGTTCTTC. Amino acid sequence: CASSSPKLTSGHEQFF.

J is TRBJ2-3 and V is TRBV11-3; 14 positions agree with TRBD2. The CDR3 runs 17 residues. The germline V gene encodes CDR1 SGHNT and CDR2 YENEEA. The junction had 5 bases not matched to a gene; V was cut back by 4 bases and J by 2 bases. The DNA of the CDR3 is TGTGCCAGCAGCTCGGGACTAGCGGGAGCGTACACAGATACGCAGTATTTT. This codes for CASSSGLAGAYTDTQYF.

The V call is TRBV20-1, the J call TRBJ1-1; D not certain. Trimming cost V 3 bases and J 1 base, with 9 bases left between them. Germline V CDR1 and CDR2: DFQATT, SNEGSKA (reference sequence). The CDR3 totals 13 residues. CDR3 coding DNA: TGCAGTGCTAGTTGGACGGGGAACACTGAAGCTTTCTTT. It specifies CSASWTGNTEAFF.

The chain has TRBV15 and TRBJ2-1; D is unclear. This CDR3 comprises 13 residues. The V end lost 3 bases, the J end lost 4 bases, and 7 bases lay between the germline ends. Germline assignment: CDR1 LNHNV and CDR2 YYDKDF (reference sequence). The CDR3 here is CATSSNLYNEQFF. CDR3 DNA sequence: TGTGCCACCAGCAGTAATCTATACAATGAGCAGTTCTTC.

The V gene is TRBV2, the J gene TRBJ2-1, with 9 bases that match TRBD1. V lost 7 bases to trimming and J lost 9 bases; unmatched junction nucleotides: 10. The germline V gene encodes CDR1 SNHLY and CDR2 FYNNEI. This CDR3 region has 14 residues. CDR3 in amino acids: CASNPGTGMGEQFF. CDR3 in DNA: TGTGCCAGCAATCCCGGGACAGGGATGGGTGAGCAGTTCTTC.

The rearrangement joins TRBV11-2 to TRBJ2-7; no reliable D call. V lost 1 base, J lost 7 bases, and 11 bases lay in between. CDR1 is SGHAT and CDR2 is FQNNGV in the germline V gene. The CDR3 length is 13 residues. CDR3 sequence: CASSLGRRMEQYF. The CDR3 DNA sequence: TGTGCCAGCAGCTTAGGTCGCAGGATGGAGCAGTACTTC.

The rearrangement links TRBV20-1 to TRBJ2-1, with D unclear. The germline V and J ends were trimmed by 5 bases and 7 bases, with 9 bases remaining between them. This CDR3 is 11 amino acids long. Germline CDR1 reads DFQATT; CDR2 reads SNEGSKA (reference sequence). The CDR3 DNA reads TGCAGTGCTTCGGGCGAAAATGAGCAGTTCTTC. Its protein is CSASGENEQFF.

This clone came up once. The chain is built from TRBV6-5 and TRBJ2-7; a possible D gene is TRBD1 (5 bases). V lost 0 bases and J 5 bases, leaving 14 bases between the germline ends. The CDR3 covers 15 residues. Germline V CDR1 and CDR2: MNHEY, SVGAGI. The CDR3 DNA follows: TGTGCCAGCAGTTACTCGAAAACCCAGGGCCACGAGCAGTACTTC. It codes for CASSYSKTQGHEQYF.

The chain couples TRBV28 to TRBJ2-7; 13 positions agree with TRBD2. Germline V gene data show CDR1 as MDHEN and CDR2 as SYDVKM. This CDR3 is built from 15 residues. The ends lost 3 bases at V and 6 bases at J; junction bases unmatched: 5. The DNA for the CDR3 is TGTGCCAGCAGTTTGGGACTAGCGGGGCGCAGCGAGCAGTACTTC. It translates to CASSLGLAGRSEQYF.

The rearrangement links TRBV28 to TRBJ2-1; possible D gene TRBD1, 6 bases. Germline CDR1 reads MDHEN; CDR2 reads SYDVKM. The CDR3 has 15 residues. Trimming removed 7 bases at V and 0 bases at J, with 13 bases between. The CDR3 DNA reads TGTGCCAGCACCCCGGACAGCCTCTCCTACAATGAGCAGTTCTTC. Its protein product is CASTPDSLSYNEQFF.

This clone was counted between two and nine times. The chain combines TRBV28 with TRBJ2-7, with 8 nucleotides matching TRBD2. CDR1 and CDR2 (germline): MDHEN, SYDVKM. V shed 6 bases, J shed 5 bases, and the junction held 9 bases outside the gene matches. This CDR3 comprises 14 residues. CDR3 sequence (DNA): TGTGCCAGCAGGAAGCGGGAGCAAAGTAACGAGCAGTACTTC. Translation: CASRKREQSNEQYF.

The J gene is TRBJ2-6, the V gene TRBV19; 10 bases match TRBD1. V was clipped by 6 bases and J by 3 bases; unmatched bases: 2. The germline gives CDR1 LNHDA, CDR2 SQIVND (reference sequence). This CDR3 contains 15 residues. In nucleotides, the CDR3 is TGTGCCAGTAGGGGACAGGGGATTGGGGCCAACGTCCTGACTTTC. Its translation: CASRGQGIGANVLTF.

The rearrangement links TRBV7-8 to TRBJ2-3, with D hard to call. Germline CDR1 is SGHVS and CDR2 is FQNEAQ. With 5 bases removed from V and 1 base from J, the gap between germline ends came to 7 bases. The CDR3 runs to 13 residues. The DNA for the CDR3 is TGTGCCAGCAGCCGTGGAGGCACAGATACGCAGTATTTT. Protein sequence: CASSRGGTDTQYF.

This sequence joins TRBV7-8 and TRBJ1-1; TRBD1 matches 7 bases. This CDR3 comprises 15 residues. CDR1 is SGHVS and CDR2 is FQNEAQ in the germline V gene. V dropped 5 bases and J dropped 1; count of bases not matched to a gene: 7. CDR3 sequence: CASSPSRDRNTEAFF. The CDR3 DNA follows: TGTGCCAGCAGCCCGTCCCGGGACAGGAACACTGAAGCTTTCTTT.

The chain links TRBV4-3 to TRBJ2-1; the D is unclear. Deletions cut 0 bases from V and 1 base from J, with 10 bases between. The CDR3 has 16 amino acids. The germline V gene has CDR1 LGHNA and CDR2 YSLEER. The CDR3 region is CASSQDGRRSYNEQFF. CDR3 sequence (DNA): TGCGCCAGCAGCCAAGATGGTAGGCGTTCCTACAATGAGCAGTTCTTC.

J is TRBJ2-6 and V is TRBV7-3; D is uncertain. CDR3 length: 16 residues. Germline CDR1 is SGHTA and CDR2 is FQGTGA. The V and J ends lost 2 bases and 0 bases respectively, with 8 bases between them. Here the CDR3 DNA reads TGTGCCAGCAGCTTATCGGGTTACTCTGGGGCCAACGTCCTGACTTTC. It translates to CASSLSGYSGANVLTF. Variable domain in full (rest from reference TRBV7-3 and TRBJ2-6): GAGVSQTPSNKVTEKGKYVELRCDPISGHTALYWYRQSLGQGPEFLIYFQGTGAADDSGLPNDRFFAVRPEGSVSTLKIQRTERGDSAVYLCASSLSGYSGANVLTFGAGSRLTVL.

CDR3 protein: CAWSGSAHEQYF. In DNA form, the CDR3 reads TGTGCCTGGAGTGGTTCCGCCCACGAGCAGTACTTC. The V gene is TRBV30, the J gene TRBJ2-7; D not resolved. Trimming pared 1 base from V and 5 bases from J, leaving 9 bases between. Germline CDR1 reads GTSNPN; CDR2 reads SVGIG (reference sequence). There are 12 residues in the CDR3.